Presented here are 16 T cell receptor beta chains from one specimen sequenced in a study of PD-1 blockade in classical Hodgkin lymphoma. Produced via immunoSEQ multiplex PCR; TCRdb's table is partial and in-frame only. The table lists under 80,000 clones, 93% of them singletons. Time point defined: newly diagnosed, previously untreated cHL patient sample. Material for sequencing was peripheral blood mononuclear cells (PBMCs). These receptors came from a human donor with classical Hodgkin lymphoma.

This clone was detected only a few times. The chain employs TRBV5-1 and TRBJ2-2; D is possibly TRBD2 (7 bases). The CDR3 is made up of 15 amino acids. Germline assignment: CDR1 SGHRS and CDR2 YFSETQ. V lost 7 bases to trimming and J lost 3 bases, with 16 bases between them. The CDR3 nucleotides are TGCGCCAGCCGGGGGGCTTCAGGGGACACCGGGGAGCTGTTTTTT. Translated, it gives CASRGASGDTGELFF.

The gene calls are TRBV5-1 and TRBJ2-7; TRBD1 aligns across 7 bases. The junction had 3 bases not matched to a gene; V was cut back by 0 bases and J by 0 bases. In germline, CDR1 is SGHRS, CDR2 YFSETQ. This CDR3 is built from 15 residues. The CDR3 loop reads CASSLVPGGSYEQYF. The CDR3 DNA follows: TGCGCCAGCAGCTTGGTGCCAGGGGGCTCCTACGAGCAGTACTTC.

The gene calls are TRBV19 and TRBJ2-6; maybe TRBD1 (5 bases). V was clipped by 5 bases and J by 2 bases, with 13 bases between them. The CDR3 covers 16 residues. CDR1 is LNHDA, CDR2 SQIVND, per germline (reference sequence). The CDR3 loop is CASSSPQGTGANVLTF. The CDR3 nucleotides read TGTGCCAGTAGTTCCCCTCAGGGTACTGGGGCCAACGTCCTGACTTTC.

This chain connects TRBV30 to TRBJ1-2; D possibly corresponds to TRBD1 (5 bases). V lost 3 bases, J lost 3 bases, and 14 bases lay in between. CDR3 length equals 14 residues. Germline values: CDR1 GTSNPN, CDR2 SVGIG (reference sequence). CDR3: CAWSDKGRDYGYTF. The CDR3 DNA is TGTGCCTGGAGCGACAAGGGACGGGACTATGGCTACACCTTC.

In DNA, the CDR3 is TGTGCCAGCAGCGGTCCTCGGACAGCGGGAGGCCTAACCCGTTTCGGCTACACCTTC. It is translated as CASSGPRTAGGLTRFGYTF. The gene calls are TRBV13 and TRBJ1-2; tentative D call: TRBD1 (6 bases). The CDR3 covers 19 residues. Trimming stripped 5 bases from V and 8 bases from J, with 33 bases between. The germline V gene encodes CDR1 PRHDT and CDR2 FYEKMQ (reference sequence). The variable domain in full, completed from reference TRBV13 and TRBJ1-2, reads AAGVIQSPRHLIKEKRETATLKCYPIPRHDTVYWYQQGPGQDPQFLISFYEKMQSDKGSIPDRFSAQQFSDYHSELNMSSLELGDSALYFCASSGPRTAGGLTRFGYTFGSGTRLTVV.

This chain connects TRBV5-8 to TRBJ1-2, with D possibly being TRBD1 (5 bases). There are 17 residues in the CDR3. CDR1 and CDR2 (germline): SGHTS, YDEGEE. Trimming shortened V by 4 bases and J by 4 bases, and 23 bases separated the two germline ends. Here the CDR3 reads CASSPPSPGLPPYGYTF. In nucleotides, the CDR3 is TGTGCCAGCAGCCCGCCGTCTCCGGGACTGCCGCCCTATGGCTACACCTTC.

The chain is built from TRBV7-9 and TRBJ2-3; 7 bases are shared with TRBD1. Germline V gene lookup returns CDR1 SEHNR and CDR2 FQNEAQ (reference sequence). V gave up 2 bases and J gave up 2 bases; unmatched junction bases: 4. This CDR3 contains 15 residues. The CDR3 region has the DNA TGTGCCAGCAGCTTAAGGGACAGCTACACAGATACGCAGTATTTT. It encodes CASSLRDSYTDTQYF. Variable domain in full (rest from reference TRBV7-9 and TRBJ2-3): DTGVSQNPRHKITKRGQNVTFRCDPISEHNRLYWYRQTLGQGPEFLTYFQNEAQLEKSRLLSDRFSAERPKGSFSTLEIQRTEQGDSAMYLCASSLRDSYTDTQYFGPGTRLTVL.

The rearrangement joins TRBV29-1 to TRBJ1-1; tentative D call: TRBD1 (6 bases). Germline V gene lookup returns CDR1 SQVTM and CDR2 ANQGSEA. V was shortened by 3 bases and J by 11 bases, with 13 bases between the two germline ends. This CDR3 spans 11 amino acids. The CDR3 spells CSVEEERGAFF. The CDR3 DNA reads as TGCAGCGTTGAGGAGGAGAGGGGGGCTTTCTTT.

The rearrangement links TRBV29-1 to TRBJ2-3, with D tentatively TRBD1 (6 bases). Trimming left V 7 bases short and J 2 bases short, with 10 bases between. The CDR3 is made up of 12 amino acids. Germline CDR1 is SQVTM and CDR2 is ANQGSEA. The CDR3 spells CSGGQSTDTQYF. CDR3 bases: TGCAGCGGCGGACAGTCCACAGATACGCAGTATTTT.

The rearrangement joins TRBV5-6 to TRBJ2-1; 9 positions match TRBD2. In germline, CDR1 is SGHDT, CDR2 YYEEEE. The CDR3 extends over 16 amino acids. Trimming at V came to 5 bases and at J to 9 bases, leaving 15 bases not matched to a gene. The CDR3 is CASSPQAGGPYFEQFF. The DNA for the CDR3 is TGTGCCAGCAGTCCACAAGCGGGAGGTCCTTATTTTGAGCAGTTCTTC.

The J gene is TRBJ1-2, the V gene TRBV11-2; D remains ambiguous. Trimming pared 0 bases from V and 5 bases from J, leaving 10 bases between. This CDR3 has 14 residues. The germline V gene encodes CDR1 SGHAT and CDR2 FQNNGV. CDR3 residues: CASSLESRGYGYTF. The CDR3 nucleotides read TGTGCCAGCAGCTTAGAATCTCGGGGTTATGGCTACACCTTC.

The chain recombines TRBV23-1 with TRBJ1-4, with 8 bases matching TRBD1. TRBV23-1 is an ORF, and what it does is uncertain. The CDR3 is made up of 13 amino acids. J was trimmed by 6 bases and V by 4 bases; bases with no gene match: 1. The CDR3 DNA is TGCGCCAGCAGTCTACAGGGGGATGAAAAACTGTTTTTT. It codes for CASSLQGDEKLFF.

This chain links TRBV6-4 with TRBJ1-2; D ambiguous. The CDR3 is 12 residues long. Trimming left V 4 bases short and J 5 bases short, with 8 bases between. Germline values: CDR1 MRHNA, CDR2 SNTAGT. This chain's CDR3 is CASSGGQYGYTF. The CDR3, as DNA: TGTGCCAGCAGTGGAGGGCAGTATGGCTACACCTTC.

The chain employs TRBV7-2 and TRBJ2-7, with 13 positions matching TRBD2. This CDR3 has 16 amino acids. The junction had 8 bases not matched to a gene; V was cut back by 3 bases and J by 6 bases. Germline CDR1 reads SGHTA; CDR2 reads FQGNSA. The CDR3 reads CASSLRTSGSQAEQYF. CDR3 coding DNA: TGTGCCAGCAGCTTGCGGACTAGCGGGAGTCAAGCCGAGCAGTACTTC. The variable domain in full, completed from reference TRBV7-2 and TRBJ2-7, reads GAGVSQSPSNKVTEKGKDVELRCDPISGHTALYWYRQSLGQGLEFLIYFQGNSAPDKSGLPSDRFSAERTGGSVSTLTIQRTQQEDSAVYLCASSLRTSGSQAEQYFGPGTRLTVT.

The rearrangement joins TRBV6-5 to TRBJ2-7; 7 bases map to TRBD1. The CDR3 consists of 12 residues. Trimming cost V 6 bases and J 4 bases; bases outside gene matches: 3. Germline loops: CDR1 MNHEY, CDR2 SVGAGI. The CDR3 is CASSRQGYEQYF. The CDR3 DNA reads as TGTGCCAGCAGCAGACAGGGTTACGAGCAGTACTTC.

This clone appeared once. The gene calls are TRBV19 and TRBJ2-5, with 11 bases lining up with TRBD1. The CDR3 consists of 15 residues. With 8 bases clipped from V and 5 bases from J, the junction kept 10 bases outside the gene matches. Germline CDR1 LNHDA, CDR2 SQIVND (reference sequence). The CDR3 DNA reads as TGTGCCAGTTCTTACCGGGACAGGGGGAAGGAGACCCAGTACTTC. It encodes CASSYRDRGKETQYF.